This T cell receptor beta chain is from a study of PD-1 blockade in classical Hodgkin lymphoma. Germline V lookup: CDR1 SEHNR, CDR2 FQNEAQ (reference sequence). The CDR3 covers 15 residues. Losses at the gene ends were 4 bases for V and 3 bases for J; bases not matched to a gene: 5. Profiling relied on immunoSEQ multiplex PCR, and the TCRdb table lists in-frame clones only, not all of them. The repertoire holds 50,000 or so clones, with around 90% as singletons. Time point meaning: cycle 4 day 1 (C4D1), after 5 to 7 weeks of nivolumab. Every patient was affected by relapse after autologous stem cell transplantation, while exposure to brentuximab vedotin was not uniform.

The TCR originated in a human donor with classical Hodgkin lymphoma. Source: peripheral blood mononuclear cells (PBMCs), taken before the fourth cycle of nivolumab. V gene TRBV7-9 combines with J gene TRBJ2-7, with TRBD2 identical over 11 bases. CDR3 bases: TGTGCCAGCAGCTGGGGACTAGCGGAAGACTACGAGCAGTACTTC. Residues: CASSWGLAEDYEQYF.